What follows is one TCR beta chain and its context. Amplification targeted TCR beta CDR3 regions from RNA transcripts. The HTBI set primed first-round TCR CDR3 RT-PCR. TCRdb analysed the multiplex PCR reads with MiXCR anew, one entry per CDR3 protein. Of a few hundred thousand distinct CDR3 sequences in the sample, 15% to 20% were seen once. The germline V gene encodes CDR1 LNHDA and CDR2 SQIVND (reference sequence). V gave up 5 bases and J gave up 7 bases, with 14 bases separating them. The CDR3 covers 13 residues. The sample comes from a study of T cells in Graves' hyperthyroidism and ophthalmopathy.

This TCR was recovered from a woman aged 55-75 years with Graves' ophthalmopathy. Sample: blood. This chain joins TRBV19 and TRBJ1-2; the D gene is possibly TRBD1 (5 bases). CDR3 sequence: CASSPQGIPGYTF. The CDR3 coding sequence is TGTGCCAGTAGTCCCCAGGGCATTCCTGGCTACACCTTC.